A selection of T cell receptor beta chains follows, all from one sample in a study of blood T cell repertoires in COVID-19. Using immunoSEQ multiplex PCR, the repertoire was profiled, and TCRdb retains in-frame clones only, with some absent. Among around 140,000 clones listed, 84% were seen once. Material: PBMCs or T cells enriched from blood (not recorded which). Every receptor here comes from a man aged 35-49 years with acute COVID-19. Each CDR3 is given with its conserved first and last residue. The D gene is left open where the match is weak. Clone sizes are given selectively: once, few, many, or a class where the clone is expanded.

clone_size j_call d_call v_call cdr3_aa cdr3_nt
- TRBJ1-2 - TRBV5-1 CASRGGAQYGYTF TGCGCCAGCAGAGGGGGGGCCCAATATGGCTACACCTTC
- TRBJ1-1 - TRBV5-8 CASSLVSGTEAFF TGTGCCAGCAGCTTGGTTTCGGGAACTGAAGCTTTCTTT
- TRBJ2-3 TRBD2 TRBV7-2 CASSSGGGDTQYF TGTGCCAGCAGTTCCGGGGGGGGAGATACGCAGTATTTT
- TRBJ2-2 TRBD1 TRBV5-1 CASSPTGTGNTGELFF TGCGCCAGCAGCCCCACCGGGACAGGGAACACCGGGGAGCTGTTTTTT
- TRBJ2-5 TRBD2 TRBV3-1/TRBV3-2 CASSPYPSGRASETQYF TGTGCCAGCAGCCCCTACCCTAGCGGGAGGGCCTCAGAGACCCAGTACTTC
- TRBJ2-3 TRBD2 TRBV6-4 CASGRAGGLDTQYF TGTGCCTCCGGGAGGGCGGGAGGGCTAGATACGCAGTATTTT
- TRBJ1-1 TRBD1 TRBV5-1 CASSLDDSDREAFF TGCGCCAGCAGCTTGGATGACTCGGACAGGGAAGCTTTCTTT
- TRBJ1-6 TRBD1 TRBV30 CAWARGPGSPLHF TGTGCCTGGGCCAGGGGGCCCGGGTCACCCCTCCACTTT
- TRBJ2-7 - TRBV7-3 CASSLNPGHEQYF TGTGCCAGCAGCTTAAACCCTGGGCACGAGCAGTACTTC
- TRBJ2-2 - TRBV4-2 CASSQPEQTDTGELFF TGTGCCAGCAGCCAACCCGAACAGACGGACACCGGGGAGCTGTTTTTT
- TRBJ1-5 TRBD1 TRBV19 CASSALTGVDSNQPQHF TGTGCCAGTAGTGCCTTGACAGGGGTCGATAGCAATCAGCCCCAGCATTTT
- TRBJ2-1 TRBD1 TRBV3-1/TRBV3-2 CASSPWTGAGANEQFF TGTGCCAGCAGCCCCTGGACAGGGGCGGGGGCCAATGAGCAGTTCTTC
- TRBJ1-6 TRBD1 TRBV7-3 CASSRRGDSPLHF TGTGCCAGCAGCCGAAGAGGGGACAGCCCCCTCCACTTT
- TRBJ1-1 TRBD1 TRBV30 CAWSEGQGLTAFF TGTGCCTGGAGTGAGGGACAGGGCCTCACGGCTTTCTTT
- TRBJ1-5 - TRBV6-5 CAVDRFSNQPQHF TGTGCCGTCGACAGGTTTAGCAATCAGCCCCAGCATTTT
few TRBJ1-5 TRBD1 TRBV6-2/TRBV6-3 CASSAGTDSNQPQHF TGTGCCAGCAGCGCAGGGACAGATAGCAATCAGCCCCAGCATTTT
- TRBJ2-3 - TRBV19 CASSPFQGVTDTQYF TGTGCCAGTAGTCCATTCCAAGGAGTCACAGATACGCAGTATTTT
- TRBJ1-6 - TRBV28 CASSPGYNSPLHF TGTGCCAGCAGCCCCGGCTATAATTCACCCCTCCACTTT
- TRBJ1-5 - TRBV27 CASSFNRANQPQHF TGTGCCAGCAGTTTTAACAGGGCCAATCAGCCCCAGCATTTT
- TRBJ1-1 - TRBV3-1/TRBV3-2 CASRRHGGGLGTEAFF TGTGCCAGCAGGCGCCATGGGGGGGGCCTTGGCACTGAAGCTTTCTTT
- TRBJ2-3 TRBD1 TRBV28 CASSLLQGATDTQYF TGTGCCAGCAGTTTATTGCAGGGGGCTACAGATACGCAGTATTTT
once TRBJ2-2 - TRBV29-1 CSVTGSGELFF TGCAGCGTTACAGGGTCCGGGGAGCTGTTTTTT
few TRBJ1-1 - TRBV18 CASSPNYRVFTEAFF TGTGCCAGCTCACCCAATTACAGGGTTTTCACTGAAGCTTTCTTT
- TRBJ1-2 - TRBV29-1 CSVGRISSGYTF TGCAGCGTTGGGAGGATTAGTTCTGGCTACACCTTC
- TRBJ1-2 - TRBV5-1 CASSLDPGTPSGGYTF TGCGCCAGCAGCTTGGATCCGGGAACCCCTTCTGGGGGCTACACCTTC